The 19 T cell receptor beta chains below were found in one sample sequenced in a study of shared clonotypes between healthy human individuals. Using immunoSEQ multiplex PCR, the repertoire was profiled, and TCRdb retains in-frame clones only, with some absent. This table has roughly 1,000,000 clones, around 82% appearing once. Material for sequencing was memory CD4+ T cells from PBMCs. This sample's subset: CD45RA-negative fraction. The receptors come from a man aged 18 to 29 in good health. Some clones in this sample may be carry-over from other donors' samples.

The CDR3 sequence: CASSPFGTGGSNTEAFF. CDR3 nucleotide sequence: TGTGCCAGCAGTCCCTTTGGGACAGGGGGCTCGAACACTGAAGCTTTCTTT. The chain has TRBV27 and TRBJ1-1; TRBD1 matches 12 bases. Germline V gene lookup returns CDR1 MNHEY and CDR2 SMNVEV (reference sequence). Losses at the gene ends were 5 bases for V and 1 base for J; bases not matched to a gene: 8. The CDR3 is 17 amino acids.

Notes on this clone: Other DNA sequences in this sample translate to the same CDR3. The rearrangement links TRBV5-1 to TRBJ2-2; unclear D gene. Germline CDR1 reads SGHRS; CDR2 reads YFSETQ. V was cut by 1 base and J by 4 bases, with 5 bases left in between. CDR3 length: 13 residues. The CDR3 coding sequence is TGCGCCAGCAGCTTGCAAAGCACCGGGGAGCTGTTTTTT. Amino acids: CASSLQSTGELFF.

The CDR3 DNA reads as TGTGCCAGCAGCTTAGCGGGAACGAACACCGGGGAGCTGTTTTTT. It is translated as CASSLAGTNTGELFF. The rearrangement links TRBV6-6 to TRBJ2-2, with 8 bases matching TRBD2. From germline, CDR1 is MNHNY and CDR2 SVGAGI (reference sequence). Trimming removed 6 bases from V and 0 bases from J; junction bases left unmatched: 3. This CDR3 is 15 amino acids long.

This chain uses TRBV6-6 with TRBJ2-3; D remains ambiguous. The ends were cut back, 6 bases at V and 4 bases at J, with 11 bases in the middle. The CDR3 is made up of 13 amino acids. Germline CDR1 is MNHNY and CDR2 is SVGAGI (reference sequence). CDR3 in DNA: TGTGCCAGCAGCCCCCCAGGAGCAGATACGCAGTATTTT. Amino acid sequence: CASSPPGADTQYF.

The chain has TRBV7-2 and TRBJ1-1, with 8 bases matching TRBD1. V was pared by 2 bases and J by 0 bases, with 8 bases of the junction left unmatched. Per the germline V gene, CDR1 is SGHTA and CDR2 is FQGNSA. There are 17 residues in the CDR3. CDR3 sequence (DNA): TGTGCCAGCAGCTTATTTTCGGCAGGGGGCTTGAACACTGAAGCTTTCTTT. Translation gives CASSLFSAGGLNTEAFF.

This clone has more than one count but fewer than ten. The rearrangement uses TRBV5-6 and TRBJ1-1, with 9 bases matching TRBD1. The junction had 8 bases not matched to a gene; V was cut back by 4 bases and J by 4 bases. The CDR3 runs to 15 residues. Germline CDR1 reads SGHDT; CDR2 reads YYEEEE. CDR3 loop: CASSASTGGGTEAFF. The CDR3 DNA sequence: TGTGCCAGCAGCGCTAGTACAGGGGGCGGCACTGAAGCTTTCTTT. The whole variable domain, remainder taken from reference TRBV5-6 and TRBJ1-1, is DAGVTQSPTHLIKTRGQQVTLRCSPKSGHDTVSWYQQALGQGPQFIFQYYEEEERQRGNFPDRFSGHQFPNYSSELNVNALLLGDSALYLCASSASTGGGTEAFFGQGTRLTVV.

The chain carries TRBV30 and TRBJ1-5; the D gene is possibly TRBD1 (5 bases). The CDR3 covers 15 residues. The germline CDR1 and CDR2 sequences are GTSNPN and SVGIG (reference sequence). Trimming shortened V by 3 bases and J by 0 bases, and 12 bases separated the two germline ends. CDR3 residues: CAWSRDLNSNQPQHF. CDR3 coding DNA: TGTGCCTGGAGCAGGGACCTTAATAGCAATCAGCCCCAGCATTTT.

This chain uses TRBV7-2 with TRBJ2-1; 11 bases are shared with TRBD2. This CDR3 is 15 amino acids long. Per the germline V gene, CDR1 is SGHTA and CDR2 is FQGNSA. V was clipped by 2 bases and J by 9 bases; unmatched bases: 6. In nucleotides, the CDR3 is TGTGCCAGCAGCTTACTAGCGGGAGGTGTCGGTGAGCAGTTCTTC. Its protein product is CASSLLAGGVGEQFF. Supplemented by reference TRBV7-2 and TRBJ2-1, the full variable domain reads GAGVSQSPSNKVTEKGKDVELRCDPISGHTALYWYRQSLGQGLEFLIYFQGNSAPDKSGLPSDRFSAERTGGSVSTLTIQRTQQEDSAVYLCASSLLAGGVGEQFFGPGTRLTVL.

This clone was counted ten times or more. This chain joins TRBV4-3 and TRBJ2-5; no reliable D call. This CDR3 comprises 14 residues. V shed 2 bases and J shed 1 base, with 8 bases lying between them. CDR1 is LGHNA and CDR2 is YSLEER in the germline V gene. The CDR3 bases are TGCGCCAGCAGCCAACGGCTAGGCCAAGAGACCCAGTACTTC. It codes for CASSQRLGQETQYF.

CDR3 nucleotides: TGTGCCAGCAGCAATAGCGGGGGGGAGTACGAGCAGTACTTC. Translated, it gives CASSNSGGEYEQYF. The chain couples TRBV21-1 to TRBJ2-7; TRBD2, as called in the table, went unchecked against the DNA. TRBV21-1 is a pseudogene locus. CDR3 length: 14 amino acids.

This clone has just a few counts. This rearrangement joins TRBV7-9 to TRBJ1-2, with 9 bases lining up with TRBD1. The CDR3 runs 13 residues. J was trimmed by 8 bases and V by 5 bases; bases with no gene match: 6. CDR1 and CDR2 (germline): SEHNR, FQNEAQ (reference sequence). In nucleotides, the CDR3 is TGTGCCAGCAGCGCCCGGGACAGGGAGGGCTACACCTTC. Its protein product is CASSARDREGYTF.

CDR3 region: CASSLTRLGGYGYTF. The DNA of the CDR3 is TGTGCCAGCAGCTTGACCCGGCTGGGGGGGTATGGCTACACCTTC. The genes are TRBV7-8 and TRBJ1-2; D might be TRBD1 (5 bases). Between the trimmed V and J ends, which lost 3 bases and 5 bases, there was a span of 16 bases. The CDR3 is made up of 15 amino acids. Germline loops: CDR1 SGHVS, CDR2 FQNEAQ.

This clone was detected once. CDR3 loop: CASSPGWAAEQFF. For the CDR3, the DNA is TGTGCCAGCAGCCCGGGGTGGGCGGCAGAGCAGTTCTTC. This chain links TRBV7-2 with TRBJ2-1; D is possibly TRBD2 (5 bases). There are 13 residues in the CDR3. Between the trimmed V and J ends, which lost 5 bases and 10 bases, there was a span of 15 bases. Per the germline V gene, CDR1 is SGHTA and CDR2 is FQGNSA. Based on the CDR3 plus reference TRBV7-2 and TRBJ2-1, the full variable domain is GAGVSQSPSNKVTEKGKDVELRCDPISGHTALYWYRQSLGQGLEFLIYFQGNSAPDKSGLPSDRFSAERTGGSVSTLTIQRTQQEDSAVYLCASSPGWAAEQFFGPGTRLTVL.

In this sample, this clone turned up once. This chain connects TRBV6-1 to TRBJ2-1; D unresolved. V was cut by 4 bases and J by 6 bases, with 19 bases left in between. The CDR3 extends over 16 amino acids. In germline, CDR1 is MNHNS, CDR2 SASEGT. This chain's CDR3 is CASSASLNPPINEQFF. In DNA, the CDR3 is TGTGCCAGCAGTGCAAGCTTAAACCCCCCGATCAATGAGCAGTTCTTC.

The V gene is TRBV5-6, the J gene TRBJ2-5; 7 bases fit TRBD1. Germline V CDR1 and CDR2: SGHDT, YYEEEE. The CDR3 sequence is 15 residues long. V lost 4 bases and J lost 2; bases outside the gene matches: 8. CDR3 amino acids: CASSLRTGRQETQYF. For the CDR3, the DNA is TGTGCCAGCAGCCTGCGGACAGGAAGGCAAGAGACCCAGTACTTC.

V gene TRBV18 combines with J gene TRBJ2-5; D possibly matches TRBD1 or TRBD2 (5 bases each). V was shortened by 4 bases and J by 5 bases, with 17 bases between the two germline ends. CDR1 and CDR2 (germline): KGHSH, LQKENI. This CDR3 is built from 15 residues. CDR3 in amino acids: CASSLRDGEGETQYF. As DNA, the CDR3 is TGTGCCAGCTCACTACGGGACGGGGAAGGGGAGACCCAGTACTTC.

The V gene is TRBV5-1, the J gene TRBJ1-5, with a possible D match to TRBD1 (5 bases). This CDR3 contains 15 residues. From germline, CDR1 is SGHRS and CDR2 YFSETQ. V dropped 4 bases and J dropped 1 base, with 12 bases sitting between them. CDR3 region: CASSKDSGSNQPQHF. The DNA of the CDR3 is TGCGCCAGCAGCAAAGACAGTGGGAGCAATCAGCCCCAGCATTTT.

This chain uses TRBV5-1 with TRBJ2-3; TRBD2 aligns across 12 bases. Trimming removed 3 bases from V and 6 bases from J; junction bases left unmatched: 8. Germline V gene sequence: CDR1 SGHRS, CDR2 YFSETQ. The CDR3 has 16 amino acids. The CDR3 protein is CASSSSGRAQGDTQYF. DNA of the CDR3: TGCGCCAGCAGCTCTAGCGGGAGGGCCCAGGGGGATACGCAGTATTTT. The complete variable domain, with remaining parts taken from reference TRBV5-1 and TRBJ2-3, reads KAGVTQTPRYLIKTRGQQVTLSCSPISGHRSVSWYQQTPGQGLQFLFEYFSETQRNKGNFPGRFSGRQFSNSRSEMNVSTLELGDSALYLCASSSSGRAQGDTQYFGPGTRLTVL.

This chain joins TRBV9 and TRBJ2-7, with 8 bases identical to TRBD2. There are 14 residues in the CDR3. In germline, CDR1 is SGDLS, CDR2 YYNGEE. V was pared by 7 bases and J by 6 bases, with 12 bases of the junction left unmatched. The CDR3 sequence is CASAARREAGEQYF. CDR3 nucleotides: TGTGCCAGCGCGGCACGGCGGGAGGCTGGCGAGCAGTACTTC.